The rows below give T cell receptor beta chains drawn from one sample of a study of identical twins. TCRdb processed the 5' RACE reads anew with MiXCR; each CDR3 protein has one entry. The table shows roughly 190,000 distinct CDR3 sequences, with approximately 16% occurring only once. These data were likewise used in another study, on T cells expressing NK-cell markers.

The sequencing sample was made of CD8+ T cells sorted from blood. These receptors came from a woman between 18 and 29 years old in good health. Both conserved end residues are part of each CDR3. The order of the fields is CDR3 protein, CDR3 DNA, V gene, D gene, J gene, clone size. The D gene is left open where the match is weak. Clone size is given for some rows only: seen once, a few or many times, or a class if the clone is expanded.

CDR3: CASSLEAGRYEQYF
DNA: TGCGCCAGCAGCTTGGAAGCTGGCAGGTACGAGCAGTACTTC
V: TRBV5-1
D: -
J: TRBJ2-7
size: few

CDR3: CASSDPRAPAKNIQYF
DNA: TGTGCCAGCAGTGACCCGCGGGCCCCAGCCAAAAACATTCAGTACTTC
V: TRBV6-4
D: -
J: TRBJ2-4
size: -

CDR3: CASSQVTGELFF
DNA: TGTGCCAGCAGCCAAGTGACCGGGGAGCTGTTTTTT
V: TRBV11-3
D: -
J: TRBJ2-2
size: -

CDR3: CASSLTVSGLYNSPLHF
DNA: TGTGCCAGCAGTCTCACCGTGTCAGGGCTCTATAATTCACCCCTCCACTTT
V: TRBV12-3/TRBV12-4
D: -
J: TRBJ1-6
size: many

CDR3: CASSLAGGRADTQYF
DNA: TGTGCCAGCAGTTTAGCGGGGGGGAGGGCAGATACGCAGTATTTT
V: TRBV5-5
D: TRBD2
J: TRBJ2-3
size: few

CDR3: CASSPPSLEQYF
DNA: TGTGCCAGCAGCCCCCCCTCGCTGGAGCAGTACTTC
V: TRBV9
D: -
J: TRBJ2-7
size: -

CDR3: CSAPLNNEQFF
DNA: TGCAGCGCCCCATTGAACAATGAGCAGTTCTTC
V: TRBV29-1
D: -
J: TRBJ2-1
size: many

CDR3: CAISGGTSGDETQYF
DNA: TGTGCCATCAGCGGGGGGACTAGCGGGGATGAGACCCAGTACTTC
V: TRBV10-3
D: TRBD2
J: TRBJ2-5
size: few

CDR3: CASSSLTETQYF
DNA: TGTGCCAGCAGTTCCCTGACAGAGACCCAGTACTTC
V: TRBV6-2/TRBV6-3
D: -
J: TRBJ2-5
size: few

CDR3: CCGRQARGITDTQYF
DNA: TGCTGTGGTAGACAGGCTCGGGGGATCACAGATACGCAGTATTTT
V: TRBV20-1
D: -
J: TRBJ2-3
size: -